This is a list of T cell receptor beta chains from one sample in a study of control samples from healthy donors and cancer patients. Clones were sequenced by immunoSEQ multiplex PCR, and TCRdb holds only the in-frame ones, with some missing. The repertoire has 150,000 to 200,000 clones, 90% to 95% of them found once; the top ten carry around 1.5%. The source material was blood. These receptors were taken from a woman under 40 in good health. Both conserved end residues are part of each CDR3. A D gene is named only where the DNA matches it firmly. The size entry is marked missing in some rows and otherwise reads once, few, many or a size class.

j_call	d_call	clone_size	v_call	cdr3_aa	cdr3_nt
TRBJ1-5	TRBD1	-	TRBV11-2	CASSSGQGANQPQHF	TGTGCCAGCAGCTCCGGACAGGGGGCTAATCAGCCCCAGCATTTT
TRBJ1-4	TRBD1	-	TRBV28	CASSPHRGKKLFF	TGTGCCAGCAGTCCGCACAGGGGGAAGAAACTGTTTTTT
TRBJ1-3	TRBD1	-	TRBV2	CASRRDRPGNTIYF	TGTGCCAGCAGGAGGGACAGACCGGGAAACACCATATATTTT
TRBJ2-3	-	once	TRBV1	CTSSHYPGASGGESTDTQYF	TGCACCAGCAGCCACTACCCCGGGGCTAGCGGGGGGGAAAGCACAGATACGCAGTATTTT
TRBJ2-1	TRBD2	once	TRBV18	CASSPASGRAPYNEQFF	TGTGCCAGCTCACCTGCTAGCGGGAGGGCCCCCTACAATGAGCAGTTCTTC
TRBJ2-7	TRBD2	-	TRBV9	CASSPGLATYEQYF	TGTGCCAGCAGCCCGGGACTAGCGACCTACGAGCAGTACTTC
TRBJ1-2	-	-	TRBV3-1/TRBV3-2	CASSQNRDAYGYTF	TGTGCCAGCAGCCAAAACAGGGACGCTTATGGCTACACCTTC
TRBJ2-7	-	-	TRBV29-1	CSVEGGTGSSYEQYF	TGCAGCGTTGAAGGCGGAACAGGGAGCTCCTACGAGCAGTACTTC
TRBJ1-5	-	-	TRBV27	CARRVGNQPQHF	TGTGCCAGGAGGGTGGGGAATCAGCCCCAGCATTTT
TRBJ2-1	TRBD2	-	TRBV25-1	CASSDGLAAYNEQFF	TGTGCCAGCAGTGACGGACTAGCGGCCTACAATGAGCAGTTCTTC
TRBJ2-4	-	-	TRBV21-1	CASSNDRILVKNIQYF	TGTGCCAGCAGCAATGACAGGATCCTAGTCAAAAACATTCAGTACTTC
TRBJ2-3	-	-	TRBV6-2/TRBV6-3	CASSNGPDTQYF	TGTGCCAGCAGTAACGGACCAGATACGCAGTATTTT
TRBJ2-5	-	-	TRBV12-3/TRBV12-4	CASSGLETQYF	TGTGCCAGCAGTGGACTCGAGACCCAGTACTTC
TRBJ2-1	TRBD2	-	TRBV6-2/TRBV6-3	CASSSPSGRAGNEQFF	TGTGCCAGCAGTTCCCCTAGCGGGAGGGCCGGGAATGAGCAGTTCTTC
TRBJ1-1	-	-	TRBV6-2/TRBV6-3	CASSVQGGTEAFF	TGTGCCAGCAGTGTACAGGGTGGCACTGAAGCTTTCTTT
TRBJ1-1	-	few	TRBV25-1	CASSEQPNTEAFF	TGTGCCAGCAGTGAACAGCCGAACACTGAAGCTTTCTTT
TRBJ2-1	-	-	TRBV19	CASSIGLSQFF	TGTGCCAGTAGTATCGGACTTTCGCAGTTCTTC
TRBJ2-7	TRBD1	-	TRBV10-3	CAISEGTGLYEQYF	TGTGCCATCAGTGAGGGGACAGGGCTCTACGAGCAGTACTTC
TRBJ1-6	TRBD1	-	TRBV19	CASSAVQGANSPLHF	TGTGCCAGTAGTGCAGTGCAGGGGGCGAATTCACCCCTCCACTTT
TRBJ1-5	TRBD1	-	TRBV6-5	CASSTQQGAEPQHF	TGTGCCAGCAGTACCCAACAGGGGGCGGAGCCCCAGCATTTT
TRBJ1-1	-	-	TRBV7-2	CASSPRQANTEAFF	TGTGCCAGCAGCCCAAGACAGGCGAACACTGAAGCTTTCTTT
TRBJ1-1	TRBD1	-	TRBV5-4	CASSVQGVNPEAFF	TGTGCCAGCAGCGTACAGGGGGTCAACCCTGAAGCTTTCTTT
TRBJ1-3	-	-	TRBV6-6	CASSYSKARAIYF	TGTGCCAGCAGTTACTCGAAGGCTAGGGCCATATATTTT
TRBJ2-7	-	-	TRBV6-5	CASSYEGYEQYF	TGTGCCAGCAGTTACGAGGGCTACGAGCAGTACTTC
TRBJ2-3	TRBD1	-	TRBV29-1	CSVVPGQDTDTQYF	TGCAGCGTTGTCCCGGGACAGGACACAGATACGCAGTATTTT
TRBJ1-3	TRBD1	-	TRBV3-1/TRBV3-2	CASSQTGENTIYF	TGTGCCAGCAGCCAGACAGGGGAAAACACCATATATTTT
TRBJ1-5	-	-	TRBV7-9	CASSLGGINQPQHF	TGTGCCAGCAGCTTAGGGGGTATCAATCAGCCCCAGCATTTT
TRBJ1-2	TRBD1	-	TRBV28	CASSFLQGNGYTF	TGTGCCAGCAGTTTTTTACAGGGGAATGGCTACACCTTC
TRBJ1-2	TRBD1	-	TRBV6-5	CASSLDRGQGYTF	TGTGCCAGCAGCCTGGACAGGGGGCAAGGCTACACCTTC
TRBJ2-5	TRBD2	-	TRBV7-8	CASSRGLALETQYF	TGTGCCAGCAGCCGGGGACTAGCGTTGGAGACCCAGTACTTC
TRBJ1-2	-	-	TRBV7-9	CASSLSGGRYGYTF	TGTGCCAGCAGCTTAAGTGGGGGCCGGTATGGCTACACCTTC
TRBJ1-5	-	-	TRBV7-2	CASSLGRGQPQHF	TGTGCCAGCAGCTTGGGCAGGGGTCAGCCCCAGCATTTT
TRBJ1-2	-	-	TRBV4-1	CASSQDSRRSGYTF	TGCGCCAGCAGCCAAGATAGCAGGAGGAGTGGCTACACCTTC
TRBJ2-5	-	-	TRBV5-1	CASRSEETQYF	TGCGCCAGCAGATCAGAAGAGACCCAGTACTTC
TRBJ2-5	-	-	TRBV27	CASSPTEKETQYF	TGTGCCAGCAGCCCGACAGAGAAAGAGACCCAGTACTTC
TRBJ1-1	-	-	TRBV7-9	CASSLEWENTEAFF	TGTGCCAGCAGCTTAGAGTGGGAGAACACTGAAGCTTTCTTT
TRBJ2-7	TRBD2	-	TRBV27	CASRYGTTYEQYF	TGTGCCAGCAGATACGGGACTACCTACGAGCAGTACTTC
TRBJ1-2	-	-	TRBV2	CASSEGGFHGYTF	TGTGCCAGCAGTGAAGGGGGGTTCCATGGCTACACCTTC
TRBJ1-2	-	-	TRBV2	CASSEQFYGYTF	TGTGCCAGCAGTGAACAGTTCTATGGCTACACCTTC
TRBJ1-5	TRBD1	few	TRBV27	CASSKPGTGGSDSNQPQHF	TGTGCCAGCAGTAAACCCGGGACAGGGGGCAGTGATAGCAATCAGCCCCAGCATTTT
TRBJ1-2	-	-	TRBV11-2	CASSLGGQNYGYTF	TGTGCCAGCAGCTTAGGGGGGCAAAACTATGGCTACACCTTC
TRBJ1-1	TRBD1	-	TRBV30	CAWSIPGRGSTEAFF	TGTGCCTGGAGCATACCTGGCAGGGGGTCCACTGAAGCTTTCTTT